Presented here are 9 T cell receptor beta chains from one specimen sequenced in a study of human T cells and chemical hapten exposure. Each CDR3 protein is one row after TCRdb ran MiXCR on the 5' RACE reads. The sample includes about 140,000 distinct CDR3 sequences, around 4% of them seen just once. Unfractionated whole blood was the source of the extracted total RNA. These TCRs come from a female donor in good health.

This clonotype was seen ten or more times. This chain uses TRBV29-1 with TRBJ1-5, with a tentative D call TRBD1 (5 bases). CDR1 is SQVTM and CDR2 is ANQGSEA in the germline V gene. CDR3 length equals 13 residues. Trimming shortened V by 6 bases and J by 1 base, and 10 bases separated the two germline ends. This chain's CDR3 is CSVVRDSNQPQHF. CDR3 DNA: TGCAGCGTCGTCCGGGACAGCAATCAGCCCCAGCATTTT.

The table lists this clonotype with a few counts. V and J are TRBV11-2 and TRBJ1-2; 10 nucleotides line up with TRBD1. Unmatched junction bases numbered 8, after V lost 3 bases and J lost 7 bases. Germline V gene sequence: CDR1 SGHAT, CDR2 FQNNGV. CDR3 size: 15 residues. CDR3 bases: TGTGCCAGCAGCTTCTATGGGACAGGGGCGGGTGGCTACACCTTC. Protein: CASSFYGTGAGGYTF.

Ten or more counts support this clonotype. J is TRBJ2-3 and V is TRBV7-2; 8 positions match TRBD1. CDR1 is SGHTA and CDR2 is FQGNSA in the germline V gene. The CDR3 sequence is 17 residues long. Trimming cost V 1 base and J 6 bases; bases outside gene matches: 12. The CDR3 region has the DNA TGTGCCAGCAGCTTAGGCGCCGGGCCAGGGGGCGGTGATACGCAGTATTTT. The encoded protein is CASSLGAGPGGGDTQYF.

This clonotype was counted at least ten times. This chain's CDR3 is CAISAGTPYTDTQYF. CDR3 nucleotide sequence: TGTGCCATCAGCGCGGGGACTCCCTACACAGATACGCAGTATTTT. The rearrangement joins TRBV10-3 to TRBJ2-3; possibly TRBD2 for D (6 bases). Trimming removed 6 bases from V and 2 bases from J, with 15 bases in between. The CDR3 runs to 15 residues. Germline-derived CDR1 and CDR2 are ENHRY and SYGVKD.

The table lists this clonotype with many counts. This sequence joins TRBV4-3 and TRBJ2-1, with TRBD2 matching 12 bases. CDR3 size: 17 residues. The J segment lost 7 bases and the V segment lost 3 bases, leaving 10 bases of the junction unmatched. Germline V gene lookup returns CDR1 LGHNA and CDR2 YSLEER. This CDR3 reads CASSQVLAGGLRNEQFF. In DNA, the CDR3 is TGCGCCAGCAGCCAGGTCCTAGCGGGGGGGCTTAGGAATGAGCAGTTCTTC.

There are many counts of this clonotype. This chain connects TRBV12-3 or TRBV12-4 to TRBJ1-2; D not resolved. The CDR3 is made up of 15 amino acids. Trimming stripped 6 bases from V and 4 bases from J, with 18 bases between. The CDR3 reads CASRIVGGPPYGYTF. CDR3 sequence (DNA): TGTGCCAGCAGGATAGTGGGTGGACCGCCCTATGGCTACACCTTC.

The V call is TRBV7-9, the J call TRBJ2-5, with D unresolved. Germline lookup yields CDR1 SEHNR and CDR2 FQNEAQ (reference sequence). Between the trimmed V and J ends, which lost 2 bases and 5 bases, there was a span of 9 bases. The CDR3 covers 13 residues. Here the CDR3 DNA reads TGTGCCAGCAGCTTACCGGCCGTTGAGACCCAGTACTTC. Translating gives CASSLPAVETQYF.

CDR3 sequence (DNA): TGTGCCAGCATTGGAGCGGGGGTCGGGTACAATGAGCAGTTCTTC. Translating it yields CASIGAGVGYNEQFF. The chain has TRBV2 and TRBJ2-1; TRBD2 agrees at 8 bases. V was pared by 7 bases and J by 4 bases, with 9 bases of the junction left unmatched. The CDR3 loop spans 15 amino acids. In germline, CDR1 is SNHLY, CDR2 FYNNEI.

This clonotype counts as medium-sized (0.01 to 0.1%). The J gene is TRBJ2-6, the V gene TRBV4-2, with TRBD1 as a possible D gene (6 bases). Looked up from germline, CDR1 is LGHNA and CDR2 is YNFKEQ. This CDR3 spans 18 amino acids. V shed 3 bases and J shed 0 bases, with 15 bases lying between them. DNA for the CDR3: TGTGCCAGCAGCCACACCGGGACATCCAGCTCTGGGGCCAACGTCCTGACTTTC. Its translation is CASSHTGTSSSGANVLTF.